This T cell receptor (beta chain) was obtained from a study of beta chain features in type 1 diabetes. Sequenced material consisted of expressed TCRB transcripts (all of the isolated RNA was reverse transcribed). The assay was immunoSEQ multiplex PCR, and TCRdb's table has in-frame clones only and misses some. The table lists roughly 300,000 clones, roughly 8% of them singletons. Germline V lookup: CDR1 ENHRY, CDR2 SYGVKD. CDR3 size: 18 residues. Germline trimming cut 4 bases from V and 0 bases from J; bases unmatched to any gene: 8. A single heparinised blood sample, averaging approximately 110 mL, was obtained per donor. This clone was seen a few times.

This clonotype originated in a woman between 18 and 29 years old in good health. Sequenced sample: central memory CD4+ T cells from blood. The chain is built from TRBV10-3 and TRBJ2-6; TRBD2 matches at 8 bases. The CDR3 spells CAISGLAGGLSGANVLTF. The CDR3 coding sequence is TGTGCCATCAGTGGTCTTGCGGGAGGTCTCTCTGGGGCCAACGTCCTGACTTTC.